This TCR beta chain was found in a study of T cell responses to AZD1222 COVID-19 vaccine. Study-level results: Across the whole spike, CD4 TCRs peaked at regions 160-218 and 743-854.

Assay: immunoSEQ multiplex PCR; the TCRdb copy retains only in-frame clones and omits some. The repertoire includes around 94,000 clones, roughly 85% of them detected once, and around 5% sits in the top ten. Points on this clone: The antigen is unknown.

V was cut by 1 base and J by 0 bases, with 9 bases left in between. The CDR3 loop spans 15 amino acids. CDR1 and CDR2 (germline): MGHRA, YSYEKL. The rearrangement joins TRBV4-1 to TRBJ1-2; D perhaps matches TRBD1 (5 bases). The receptor's source is an adult who received the AZD1222 COVID-19 vaccine. Sequenced here: peripheral blood, sampled 28 days after the second AZD1222 dose. DNA of the CDR3: TGCGCCAGCAGCCAAGGGGACCAAGCTAACTATGGCTACACCTTC. This gives the protein CASSQGDQANYGYTF.